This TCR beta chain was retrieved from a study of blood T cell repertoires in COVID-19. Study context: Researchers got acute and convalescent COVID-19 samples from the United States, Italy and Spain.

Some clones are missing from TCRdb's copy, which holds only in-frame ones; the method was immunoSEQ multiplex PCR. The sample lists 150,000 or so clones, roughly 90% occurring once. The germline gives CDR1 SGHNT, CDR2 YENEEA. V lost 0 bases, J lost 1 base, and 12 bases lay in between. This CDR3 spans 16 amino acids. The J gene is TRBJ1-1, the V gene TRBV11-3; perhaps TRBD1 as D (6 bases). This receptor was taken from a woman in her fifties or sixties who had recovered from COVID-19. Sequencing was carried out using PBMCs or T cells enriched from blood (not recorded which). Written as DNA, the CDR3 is TGTGCCAGCAGCTTAGAAGGAAGGGGGACGAACACTGAAGCTTTCTTT. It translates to CASSLEGRGTNTEAFF.